This is a list of T cell receptor beta chains from one sample in a study of CD4 T cells in relation to SARS-CoV-2 and coronaviruses. Clones were read by immunoSEQ multiplex PCR, and TCRdb kept only the in-frame ones, dropping some. Among 24,000 or so clones listed, around 80% were seen once. The antigens for these receptors are not known. The sample consisted of CD4+ T cells from PBMCs, cultured in vitro. Source of these receptors: a human donor in good health. CDR3s include the opening cysteine and the closing phenylalanine or tryptophan. The order of the fields is clone size, J gene, V gene, D gene, CDR3 protein, CDR3 DNA. The D gene is left open where the match is weak. Size values are once, few and many counts, or a class for expanded clones, and some rows have none.

abundance: .; j_gene: TRBJ2-1; v_gene: TRBV19; d_gene: TRBD2; CDR3aa: CASSSTGTSGREEQFF; CDR3nt: TGTGCCAGTAGTTCCACCGGGACTAGCGGGAGGGAAGAGCAGTTCTTC
abundance: few; j_gene: TRBJ2-1; v_gene: TRBV19; d_gene: .; CDR3aa: CASSILLQVNEQFF; CDR3nt: TGTGCCAGTAGTATCCTCTTACAGGTCAATGAGCAGTTCTTC
abundance: .; j_gene: TRBJ2-2; v_gene: TRBV4-3; d_gene: .; CDR3aa: CASSQGTPGELFF; CDR3nt: TGCGCCAGCAGCCAGGGGACCCCCGGGGAGCTGTTTTTT
abundance: few; j_gene: TRBJ1-5; v_gene: TRBV2; d_gene: .; CDR3aa: CASSGDMGNQPQHF; CDR3nt: TGTGCCAGCAGTGGAGACATGGGTAATCAGCCCCAGCATTTT
abundance: .; j_gene: TRBJ1-1; v_gene: TRBV11-2; d_gene: .; CDR3aa: CASSLQGGGDTEAFF; CDR3nt: TGTGCCAGCAGCTTACAAGGGGGGGGCGACACTGAAGCTTTCTTT
abundance: few; j_gene: TRBJ1-1; v_gene: TRBV3-1/TRBV3-2; d_gene: TRBD1; CDR3aa: CASSPTGGASTEAFF; CDR3nt: TGTGCCAGCAGTCCAACAGGGGGCGCGAGCACTGAAGCTTTCTTT
abundance: .; j_gene: TRBJ1-4; v_gene: TRBV7-9; d_gene: .; CDR3aa: CASSLGVTANEKLFF; CDR3nt: TGTGCCAGCAGCTTAGGTGTGACGGCTAATGAAAAACTGTTTTTT
abundance: .; j_gene: TRBJ2-3; v_gene: TRBV5-1; d_gene: .; CDR3aa: CASSSGPSTDTQYF; CDR3nt: TGCGCCAGCAGCTCGGGACCTAGCACAGATACGCAGTATTTT
abundance: .; j_gene: TRBJ1-5; v_gene: TRBV23-1; d_gene: .; CDR3aa: CASSHPGTPNQPQHF; CDR3nt: TGCGCCAGCAGTCACCCCGGGACACCTAATCAGCCCCAGCATTTT
abundance: .; j_gene: TRBJ2-5; v_gene: TRBV2; d_gene: .; CDR3aa: CASSELRQETQYF; CDR3nt: TGTGCCAGCAGTGAGTTGAGACAAGAGACCCAGTACTTC
abundance: .; j_gene: TRBJ2-3; v_gene: TRBV9; d_gene: .; CDR3aa: CASSVDLADTQYF; CDR3nt: TGTGCCAGCAGCGTAGACCTGGCAGATACGCAGTATTTT
abundance: .; j_gene: TRBJ2-7; v_gene: TRBV19; d_gene: TRBD2; CDR3aa: CASSTYLAEAYEQYF; CDR3nt: TGTGCCAGTAGTACCTATCTAGCGGAGGCTTACGAGCAGTACTTC
abundance: .; j_gene: TRBJ2-1; v_gene: TRBV25-1; d_gene: .; CDR3aa: CASSLRPTREEQFF; CDR3nt: TGTGCCAGCAGCCTTCGACCGACCCGGGAGGAGCAGTTCTTC
abundance: .; j_gene: TRBJ2-3; v_gene: TRBV19; d_gene: .; CDR3aa: CASSIDLRPDTQYF; CDR3nt: TGTGCCAGTAGTATAGATTTGAGGCCAGATACGCAGTATTTT
abundance: .; j_gene: TRBJ2-5; v_gene: TRBV19; d_gene: TRBD2; CDR3aa: CASSIGLAGAGETQYF; CDR3nt: TGTGCCAGTAGTATAGGGCTAGCGGGAGCCGGGGAGACCCAGTACTTC
abundance: .; j_gene: TRBJ2-1; v_gene: TRBV7-3; d_gene: TRBD2; CDR3aa: CASSTPTSGSPPYKFF; CDR3nt: TGTGCCAGCAGCACTCCGACTAGCGGGAGCCCCCCATATAAGTTCTTC
abundance: .; j_gene: TRBJ1-3; v_gene: TRBV4-1; d_gene: TRBD1; CDR3aa: CASSTRTGSGNTIYF; CDR3nt: TGCGCCAGCAGCACCCGGACAGGGTCTGGAAACACCATATATTTT
abundance: .; j_gene: TRBJ2-1; v_gene: TRBV7-2; d_gene: TRBD1; CDR3aa: CASSSQGAGNEQFF; CDR3nt: TGTGCCAGCAGCTCACAGGGGGCTGGCAATGAGCAGTTCTTC
abundance: .; j_gene: TRBJ2-3; v_gene: TRBV19; d_gene: TRBD1; CDR3aa: CASKTGGTDTQYF; CDR3nt: TGTGCCAGTAAGACAGGGGGCACAGATACGCAGTATTTT
abundance: .; j_gene: TRBJ2-4; v_gene: TRBV7-2; d_gene: TRBD2; CDR3aa: CASSSGGTRKNIQYF; CDR3nt: TGTGCCAGCAGCTCGGGGGGGACACGAAAAAACATTCAGTACTTC
abundance: .; j_gene: TRBJ2-3; v_gene: TRBV9; d_gene: TRBD2; CDR3aa: CASSETSGRFSDTQYF; CDR3nt: TGTGCCAGCAGCGAGACTAGCGGGAGATTTTCAGATACGCAGTATTTT
abundance: .; j_gene: TRBJ2-1; v_gene: TRBV6-6; d_gene: .; CDR3aa: CASRGGVESNEQFF; CDR3nt: TGTGCCAGCCGAGGAGGGGTTGAGAGTAATGAGCAGTTCTTC